The 10 T cell receptor beta chains reported below all come from one sample, sequenced in a study of neurological immune-mediated disorders. TCRdb re-called the 5' RACE reads with MiXCR, one entry per CDR3 protein. The data hold roughly 90,000 distinct CDR3 sequences, with roughly 3.2% observed a single time. Sequencing used PBMCs. These receptors were obtained from a woman aged 45-60 years with multiple sclerosis.

At least ten counts were recorded for this clonotype. The gene calls are TRBV11-2 and TRBJ2-3; 11 positions match TRBD1. Germline lookup yields CDR1 SGHAT and CDR2 FQNNGV. Trimming took 5 bases from V and 4 from J; bases not matched to a gene: 5. CDR3 length: 15 amino acids. CDR3 region: CASSVDRGRADTQYF. CDR3 bases: TGTGCCAGCAGCGTGGACAGGGGGCGCGCAGATACGCAGTATTTT.

This clonotype was recorded at least ten times. V is TRBV7-9 and J is TRBJ2-1; 12 bases agree with TRBD2. The CDR3 is made up of 16 amino acids. Germline CDR1 reads SEHNR; CDR2 reads FQNEAQ (reference sequence). V lost 3 bases and J lost 7; bases outside the gene matches: 7. The DNA for the CDR3 is TGTGCCAGCAGCTTTGTTCCCCTAGCGGGGGGGAATGAGCAGTTCTTC. It translates to CASSFVPLAGGNEQFF.

This clonotype was recorded many times. The chain is built from TRBV12-3 or TRBV12-4 and TRBJ2-1; the match to TRBD2 covers 11 bases. V shed 6 bases, J shed 8 bases, and the junction held 12 bases outside the gene matches. The CDR3 loop spans 16 amino acids. As DNA, the CDR3 is TGTGCCAGCAGACTCCGGACTAGCGGGCGGGCCGATGAGCAGTTCTTC. This sequence encodes CASRLRTSGRADEQFF.

This clonotype was detected many times. The chain joins TRBV5-1 to TRBJ2-2; D might be TRBD1 (5 bases). Germline V gene data show CDR1 as SGHRS and CDR2 as YFSETQ. V lost 4 bases and J lost 0, with 10 bases in between. The CDR3 has 15 residues. The DNA for the CDR3 is TGCGCCAGCAGCGTGACAGTCGCGAACACCGGGGAGCTGTTTTTT. Translated, it gives CASSVTVANTGELFF.

With respect to this clonotype: Possible read error: a much larger clone is one base away. The chain uses TRBV6-6 and TRBJ2-7; perhaps TRBD1 as D (6 bases). The CDR3 is 12 residues long. CDR1 is MNHNY and CDR2 is SVGAGI in the germline V gene (reference sequence). The DNA for the CDR3 is TGTGTCAGCAGACAGGAGGCCTACGAGCAGTACTTC. Translated: CVSRQEAYEQYF.

In its sample, this clonotype was seen many times. The chain joins TRBV6-6 to TRBJ2-2; no clear D. There are 14 residues in the CDR3. Germline CDR1 is MNHNY and CDR2 is SVGAGI (reference sequence). The germline V and J ends were trimmed by 7 bases and 0 bases, with 9 bases remaining between them. For the CDR3, the DNA is TGTGCCAGCACTAACCCACCGAACACCGGGGAGCTGTTTTTT. As protein: CASTNPPNTGELFF.

This clonotype showed up many times. This sequence joins TRBV7-6 and TRBJ2-1, with a tentative D call TRBD1 (6 bases). Trimming shortened V by 2 bases and J by 6 bases, and 20 bases separated the two germline ends. This CDR3 has 17 amino acids. The V gene's germline CDR1 is SGHVS and CDR2 FNYEAQ. The CDR3 region has the DNA TGTGCCAGCAGCTTAATGTCAGGAAGGGGGTGGGGCAATGAGCAGTTCTTC. It translates to CASSLMSGRGWGNEQFF.

This clonotype was detected many times. V gene TRBV7-6 combines with J gene TRBJ2-5, with D unresolved. Trimming left V 1 base short and J 3 bases short, with 12 bases between. The CDR3 is made up of 15 amino acids. CDR1 SGHVS and CDR2 FNYEAQ come from the germline V gene. CDR3 nucleotides: TGTGCCAGCAGCTTAGATCCGCCCAGAAAAGAGACCCAGTACTTC. Residues: CASSLDPPRKETQYF.

This clonotype came up many times. The DNA for the CDR3 is TGTGCCAGCAGTGCAGCGGGGGGCCGGGGGACCTACGAGCAGTACTTC. This encodes CASSAAGGRGTYEQYF. V usage is TRBV6-5 and J usage is TRBJ2-7, with TRBD2 matching 9 bases. The CDR3 has 16 amino acids. Germline CDR1 reads MNHEY; CDR2 reads SVGAGI. V was pared by 5 bases and J by 2 bases, with 10 bases of the junction left unmatched.

The sample holds many counts of this clonotype. The chain has TRBV29-1 and TRBJ2-7, with D possibly TRBD1 on 6 matching bases. CDR1 and CDR2 (germline): SQVTM, ANQGSEA. The CDR3 spans 12 residues. Trimming took 7 bases from V and 2 from J, leaving 12 bases between them. CDR3 sequence: CSARTGPYEQYF. CDR3 DNA sequence: TGCAGCGCTCGTACAGGGCCCTACGAGCAGTACTTC.